This T cell receptor (beta chain) was sequenced for a study of T cells in Graves' hyperthyroidism and ophthalmopathy. Study-level points and caveats: Before onset, ophthalmopathy was predicted by the model a median 6.5 months earlier. By a 13 V-J model, ophthalmopathy was set apart from stable hyperthyroidism.

Amplified TCR beta CDR3 regions came from RNA transcripts. TCR CDR3 regions were first amplified by RT-PCR with HTBI primers. In TCRdb, the multiplex PCR reads were re-called with MiXCR into one record per CDR3 protein. The sample comprises about 620,000 distinct CDR3 sequences, roughly 17% of which are singletons, and 3.5% to 4% rests with the top ten. With respect to this clonotype: The antigen is undetermined.

Diagnosing involved the use of clinical symptoms, serum thyroxine and TRAb, thyroid ultrasound and orbital computed tomography. Germline V lookup: CDR1 MNHEY, CDR2 SVGAGI. Trimming cost V 2 bases and J 4 bases, with 11 bases left between them. CDR3 length: 14 amino acids. This chain links TRBV6-5 with TRBJ2-5, with D possibly TRBD2 on 7 matching bases. Specimen: blood. The sequence was collected from a woman aged 30 to 39 with Graves' hyperthyroidism. CDR3 bases: TGTGCCAGCAGTTACGAGGGGGGGCGAGAGACCCAGTACTTC. Residues: CASSYEGGRETQYF.